The 32 T cell receptor beta chains listed next were all sequenced from one sample in a study of cytomegalovirus exposure and HLA in healthy donors. Here immunoSEQ multiplex PCR was the method, and the copy in TCRdb shows in-frame clones only, minus some. The sample yields approximately 150,000 clones, around 81% seen once. Material for sequencing was PBMCs. All receptors derive from a man aged 30 to 39 in good health and CMV-seropositive.

The CDR3: CASSRSLTVTEAFF. The DNA for the CDR3 is TGTGCCAGCAGCCGTTCTTTGACTGTCACTGAAGCTTTCTTT. The chain carries TRBV5-4 and TRBJ1-1; D unresolved. Germline lookup yields CDR1 SGHNT and CDR2 YYREEE (reference sequence). V lost 4 bases and J 4 bases, leaving 14 bases between the germline ends. The length of the CDR3 is 14 residues.

The V gene is TRBV7-2, the J gene TRBJ2-3; D unclear. The germline gives CDR1 SGHTA, CDR2 FQGNSA. Trimming removed 6 bases from V and 0 bases from J, with 4 bases in between. The CDR3 has 12 residues. The CDR3 DNA follows: TGTGCCAGCAGACTTAGCACAGATACGCAGTATTTT. Translation gives CASRLSTDTQYF.

The chain has TRBV27 and TRBJ2-3; D remains unclear. Germline V CDR1 and CDR2: MNHEY, SMNVEV (reference sequence). Between the trimmed V and J ends, which lost 3 bases and 0 bases, there was a span of 10 bases. The CDR3 has 15 residues. In DNA form, the CDR3 reads TGTGCCAGCAGTTTCTTGACTCCTAGCACAGATACGCAGTATTTT. Translating gives CASSFLTPSTDTQYF.

The chain uses TRBV11-3 and TRBJ1-4; D gene unclear. Trimming took off 5 bases at V and 3 bases at J, with 19 bases between the two ends. The CDR3 covers 17 residues. CDR1 and CDR2 from the germline V gene are SGHNT and YENEEA. The CDR3 region has the DNA TGTGCCAGCAGCCCAATTTTCACCGCGAGTGCTAATGAAAAACTGTTTTTT. This codes for CASSPIFTASANEKLFF.

The DNA of the CDR3 is TGTGCCAGCAGTCCGACAGGGGGTACTAATGAAAAACTGTTTTTT. Amino acids: CASSPTGGTNEKLFF. The V call is TRBV6-5, the J call TRBJ1-4; 9 bases match TRBD1. The V segment lost 5 bases and the J segment 2 bases; nucleotides outside the gene matches: 3. Germline lookup yields CDR1 MNHEY and CDR2 SVGAGI. This CDR3 spans 15 amino acids.

This chain connects TRBV29-1 to TRBJ2-3; possibly TRBD2 for D (7 bases). This CDR3 comprises 13 residues. From germline, CDR1 is SQVTM and CDR2 ANQGSEA. V lost 3 bases and J lost 4, with 11 bases in between. CDR3 in DNA: TGCAGCGTTGACGAGGGGGGGCCAGATACGCAGTATTTT. Its translation is CSVDEGGPDTQYF.

The chain recombines TRBV18 with TRBJ1-6; 9 nucleotides line up with TRBD1. Germline CDR1 and CDR2: KGHSH and LQKENI. Losses at the gene ends were 2 bases for V and 7 bases for J; bases not matched to a gene: 3. The CDR3 has 15 amino acids. The CDR3 DNA sequence: TGTGCCAGCTCACCATCCGGGACAGGGAATTCACCCCTCCACTTT. Translation: CASSPSGTGNSPLHF. The variable domain in full, completed from reference TRBV18 and TRBJ1-6, reads NAGVMQNPRHLVRRRGQEARLRCSPMKGHSHVYWYRQLPEEGLKFMVYLQKENIIDESGMPKERFSAEFPKEGPSILRIQQVVRGDSAAYFCASSPSGTGNSPLHFGNGTRLTVT.

This clone appeared a few times. The J gene is TRBJ1-2, the V gene TRBV19; perhaps TRBD1 as D (5 bases). V dropped 5 bases and J dropped 2 bases, with 15 bases sitting between them. The CDR3 has 15 amino acids. Germline lookup yields CDR1 LNHDA and CDR2 SQIVND (reference sequence). The CDR3 protein is CASSPWGGLNYGYTF. CDR3 DNA: TGTGCCAGTAGTCCATGGGGGGGATTGAACTATGGCTACACCTTC.

The V gene is TRBV27, the J gene TRBJ1-1, with 7 positions matching TRBD1. Germline assignment: CDR1 MNHEY and CDR2 SMNVEV (reference sequence). This CDR3 has 17 amino acids. V lost 2 bases and J lost 0; bases outside the gene matches: 9. CDR3 DNA: TGTGCCAGCAGTTTACGCCTCCCGACAGGGATGAACACTGAAGCTTTCTTT. Its translation is CASSLRLPTGMNTEAFF.

The chain couples TRBV7-2 to TRBJ1-5, with D possibly matching TRBD1 (5 bases). The V end lost 1 base, the J end lost 7 bases, and 14 bases lay between the germline ends. Germline V lookup: CDR1 SGHTA, CDR2 FQGNSA. This CDR3 has 15 residues. DNA for the CDR3: TGTGCCAGCAGCTTAGAATGGGCGGGGGACCAGCCCCAGCATTTT. Translated: CASSLEWAGDQPQHF.

The chain has TRBV4-1 and TRBJ1-2, with a tentative D call TRBD1 (6 bases). This CDR3 contains 12 residues. With 6 bases removed from V and 8 bases from J, the gap between germline ends came to 13 bases. Germline V CDR1 and CDR2: MGHRA, YSYEKL. The CDR3 nucleotides read TGCGCCAGCAGAGGGGGGGACGGGGGCTACACCTTC. It specifies CASRGGDGGYTF.

The chain recombines TRBV7-9 with TRBJ2-7, with 8 bases aligning to TRBD1. The V and J ends lost 2 bases and 1 base, in that order; junction bases with no gene match: 4. The V gene's germline CDR1 is SEHNR and CDR2 FQNEAQ (reference sequence). This CDR3 has 15 residues. CDR3 region: CASSLMTGASYEQYF. The DNA for the CDR3 is TGTGCCAGCAGCTTAATGACAGGGGCATCCTACGAGCAGTACTTC.

This sequence joins TRBV6-1 and TRBJ1-3, with TRBD1 matching 8 bases. The CDR3 has 15 amino acids. Trimming cost V 8 bases and J 0 bases; bases outside gene matches: 6. CDR1 and CDR2 from the germline V gene are MNHNS and SASEGT. The CDR3 protein is CASVRTGRSGNTIYF. The DNA for the CDR3 is TGTGCCAGCGTGAGGACAGGGCGCTCTGGAAACACCATATATTTT.

V and J are TRBV30 and TRBJ2-7; 7 bases are a match to TRBD1. The CDR3 sequence is 14 residues long. The V and J ends lost 3 bases and 5 bases, in that order; junction bases with no gene match: 10. The germline V gene encodes CDR1 GTSNPN and CDR2 SVGIG (reference sequence). CDR3 DNA: TGTGCCTGGAGCCCTGAGACAGGGAGCCACGAGCAGTACTTC. It is translated as CAWSPETGSHEQYF. The variable domain in full, with the rest retrieved from reference TRBV30 and TRBJ2-7, is SQTIHQWPATLVQPVGSPLSLECTVEGTSNPNLYWYRQAAGRGLQLLFYSVGIGQISSEVPQNLSASRPQDRQFILSSKKLLLSDSGFYLCAWSPETGSHEQYFGPGTRLTVT.

Comment on this clone: The junction departs from germline at one end; a sequencing error may be responsible. This chain connects TRBV29-1 to TRBJ2-7; perhaps TRBD1 as D (7 bases). The CDR3 loop spans 11 amino acids. Germline values: CDR1 SQVTM, CDR2 ANQGSEA. DNA for the CDR3: TGCAGCGTTGATTCAGGGGGGCTGTTGGACTTC. As protein: CSVDSGGLLDF.

The chain is built from TRBV4-1 and TRBJ2-7; 8 positions match TRBD1. Germline loops: CDR1 MGHRA, CDR2 YSYEKL. V was pared by 4 bases and J by 5 bases, with 13 bases of the junction left unmatched. CDR3 length: 16 amino acids. In DNA form, the CDR3 reads TGCGCCAGCAGCCCAGGACAGGGCCGGATTTCCCACGAGCAGTACTTC. Its protein is CASSPGQGRISHEQYF.

This chain uses TRBV29-1 with TRBJ1-1, with a tentative D call TRBD1 (6 bases). V was clipped by 7 bases and J by 4 bases, with 16 bases between them. The CDR3 has 13 amino acids. CDR1 and CDR2 (germline): SQVTM, ANQGSEA. CDR3 protein: CSAYRATGTEAFF. CDR3 sequence (DNA): TGCAGCGCGTACAGGGCGACGGGCACTGAAGCTTTCTTT.

The chain carries TRBV7-3 and TRBJ2-7; 11 bases fit TRBD2. V shed 9 bases, J shed 2 bases, and the junction held 6 bases outside the gene matches. Germline assignment: CDR1 SGHTA and CDR2 FQGTGA. The CDR3 contains 14 residues. CDR3 nucleotide sequence: TGTGCCAGTGCCACTAGCGGGGGAACCTACGAGCAGTACTTC. It encodes CASATSGGTYEQYF.

V gene TRBV6-6 combines with J gene TRBJ2-1; maybe TRBD1 (6 bases). CDR3 length: 16 amino acids. Between the trimmed V and J ends, which lost 2 bases and 7 bases, there was a span of 18 bases. Germline V lookup: CDR1 MNHNY, CDR2 SVGAGI (reference sequence). The DNA of the CDR3 is TGTGCCAGCAGTTACCCCGTGGGGGCTAGGGGAAATGAGCAGTTCTTC. Its protein is CASSYPVGARGNEQFF.

This rearrangement joins TRBV7-6 to TRBJ2-1, with TRBD2 matching 12 bases. After removal of 0 bases from V and 7 bases from J, the junction contained 13 bases not matched to a gene. This CDR3 comprises 19 residues. The V gene's germline CDR1 is SGHVS and CDR2 FNYEAQ. As DNA, the CDR3 is TGTGCCAGCAGCTTAGCTCTAGCGGGGGGGCGGAAATCGGGGAATGAGCAGTTCTTC. Its protein product is CASSLALAGGRKSGNEQFF.

The chain employs TRBV29-1 and TRBJ2-4; 7 nucleotides align to TRBD1. The CDR3 contains 12 residues. V lost 5 bases and J lost 3; bases outside the gene matches: 1. Germline assignment: CDR1 SQVTM and CDR2 ANQGSEA. CDR3 nucleotides: TGCAGCGTTCAGGGGGACAAAAACATTCAGTACTTC. Amino acid sequence: CSVQGDKNIQYF.

The V and J genes are TRBV7-9 and TRBJ1-5; no reliable D call. This CDR3 is 15 amino acids long. The V end lost 1 base, the J end lost 3 bases, and 10 bases lay between the germline ends. Per the germline V gene, CDR1 is SEHNR and CDR2 is FQNEAQ (reference sequence). CDR3 sequence reads: CASSLESGNNQPQHF. The CDR3 nucleotides are TGTGCCAGCAGCTTAGAATCAGGAAACAATCAGCCCCAGCATTTT.

This clone appeared a few times. The chain has TRBV2 and TRBJ1-2; a weak D match, TRBD1 (5 bases). The CDR3 runs to 13 residues. In germline, CDR1 is SNHLY, CDR2 FYNNEI. Trimming pared 8 bases from V and 8 bases from J, leaving 18 bases between. CDR3 sequence reads: CASARTPNLGYTF. Written as DNA, the CDR3 is TGTGCCAGCGCCCGGACACCCAACCTCGGCTACACCTTC.

The chain couples TRBV15 to TRBJ2-5, with 12 bases lining up with TRBD2. This CDR3 is built from 20 residues. V trimming: 2 bases; J trimming: 3 bases; junction bases outside the gene matches: 16. The germline CDR1 and CDR2 sequences are LNHNV and YYDKDF (reference sequence). The CDR3 spells CATSRKSGGLAGRSEETQYF. CDR3 nucleotides: TGTGCCACCAGCAGAAAATCGGGGGGACTAGCGGGTAGATCCGAAGAGACCCAGTACTTC.

In this sample, this clone turned up once. The chain recombines TRBV29-1 with TRBJ1-2; D is undetermined. CDR1 SQVTM and CDR2 ANQGSEA come from the germline V gene. This CDR3 is built from 13 residues. Trimming removed 4 bases at V and 2 bases at J, with 11 bases between. The DNA of the CDR3 is TGCAGCGTTGGGAACAGCATGAACTATGGCTACACCTTC. Encoded protein: CSVGNSMNYGYTF.

The chain employs TRBV18 and TRBJ2-1, with D possibly TRBD2 on 6 matching bases. The CDR3 is made up of 12 amino acids. CDR1 and CDR2 from the germline V gene are KGHSH and LQKENI. Trimming stripped 2 bases from V and 7 bases from J, with 6 bases between. The CDR3 coding sequence is TGTGCCAGCTCACCAAGCGGGAATGAGCAGTTCTTC. Protein: CASSPSGNEQFF.

The chain combines TRBV19 with TRBJ1-6; 8 bases agree with TRBD1. With V trimmed by 3 bases and J by 7 bases, 5 bases remained unmatched. Germline V gene sequence: CDR1 LNHDA, CDR2 SQIVND (reference sequence). This CDR3 region has 15 residues. The CDR3 region has the DNA TGTGCCAGTAGTATCGCCGGGACAGGAAATTCACCCCTCCACTTT. Its protein is CASSIAGTGNSPLHF.

This sequence joins TRBV6-5 and TRBJ2-1, with a weak D call TRBD1 (5 bases). V was clipped by 6 bases and J by 0 bases, with 9 bases between them. The germline V gene encodes CDR1 MNHEY and CDR2 SVGAGI. The CDR3 runs to 14 residues. The CDR3 sequence: CASSPDSSYNEQFF. DNA of the CDR3: TGTGCCAGCAGCCCCGACAGCTCCTACAATGAGCAGTTCTTC.

The V and J genes are TRBV27 and TRBJ1-1, with no clear D. The germline V and J ends were trimmed by 7 bases and 2 bases, with 23 bases remaining between them. This CDR3 is 17 amino acids long. CDR1 MNHEY and CDR2 SMNVEV come from the germline V gene (reference sequence). The CDR3 sequence is CASTLRGGWEGNTEAFF. As DNA, the CDR3 is TGTGCCAGCACCCTCCGAGGCGGGTGGGAGGGTAACACTGAAGCTTTCTTT.

This clone was counted a few times. The chain carries TRBV9 and TRBJ1-5, with D possibly being TRBD1 (6 bases). V was cut by 2 bases and J by 11 bases, with 14 bases left in between. The germline V gene encodes CDR1 SGDLS and CDR2 YYNGEE. The CDR3 loop spans 13 amino acids. CDR3 amino acids: CASSVTQGSAQHF. The DNA of the CDR3 is TGTGCCAGCAGCGTGACACAGGGAAGTGCCCAGCATTTT.

This sequence joins TRBV6-5 and TRBJ2-3, with D possibly TRBD1 on 6 matching bases. Germline V gives CDR1 MNHEY, CDR2 SVGAGI. Trimming took off 2 bases at V and 1 base at J, with 13 bases between the two ends. The CDR3 runs 16 residues. The CDR3 DNA reads TGTGCCAGCAGTTACGACTCGACAGGAGGCACAGATACGCAGTATTTT. This gives the protein CASSYDSTGGTDTQYF.

This clone was counted only a few times. The chain recombines TRBV2 with TRBJ2-3; the match to TRBD2 covers 8 bases. Germline CDR1 is SNHLY and CDR2 is FYNNEI. There are 16 residues in the CDR3. The trim removed 7 bases at V and 4 bases at J, leaving 13 bases unmatched. CDR3 bases: TGTGCCAGCACCGACCAATACGGGGGGGGCCCAGATACGCAGTATTTT. Its protein is CASTDQYGGGPDTQYF.